This TCR beta chain is from a study of T cells in Graves' hyperthyroidism and ophthalmopathy. In the study overall: Peripheral blood samples were taken at initial diagnosis, prior to any treatment.

Exclusion followed for patients with uncontrolled infection, other autoimmune disease, pregnancy or lactation. The table lists this clonotype with many counts. TCR beta CDR3 regions were amplified from RNA transcripts. First-round RT-PCR targeting the TCR CDR3 was performed with the HTBI primer set. TCRdb called the multiplex PCR reads again in MiXCR, with one record for every CDR3 protein. The table records hundreds of thousands of distinct CDR3 sequences, about two fifths of them present only once. Trimming removed 6 bases at V and 3 bases at J, with 14 bases between. This CDR3 contains 13 residues. Germline V gene data show CDR1 as DFQATT and CDR2 as SNEGSKA (reference sequence).

The rearrangement uses TRBV20-1 and TRBJ1-1, with D possibly TRBD1 on 6 matching bases. This receptor was identified in a man younger than 30 with Graves' hyperthyroidism. The sample was blood. CDR3 bases: TGCAGTGCCACCGGGGGGCGGGACACTGAAGCTTTCTTT. Translating gives CSATGGRDTEAFF.